This section outlines one T cell receptor beta chain sequence together with its context. The junction and the germline gene differ at one end; a read error may be behind it. Patient disease was locally advanced or metastatic urothelial carcinoma. This sample is part of a study of PD-L1 blockade in urothelial cancer. Clones were read by immunoSEQ multiplex PCR, and TCRdb kept only the in-frame ones, dropping some. The sample has about 70,000 clones, roughly 84% seen once. Germline lookup yields CDR1 KGHSH and CDR2 LQKENI. CDR3 size: 14 residues. This receptor was identified in a man in his 70s with urothelial cancer. The specimen comprised PBMCs, sampled around atezolizumab (anti-PD-L1) treatment. The V gene is TRBV18, the J gene TRBJ2-3; no firm D call. DNA of the CDR3: TGTGCCAGCTCACCAATGTCCAGCGAGTCTACTCCGGATTTT. Translation gives CASSPMSSESTPDF.